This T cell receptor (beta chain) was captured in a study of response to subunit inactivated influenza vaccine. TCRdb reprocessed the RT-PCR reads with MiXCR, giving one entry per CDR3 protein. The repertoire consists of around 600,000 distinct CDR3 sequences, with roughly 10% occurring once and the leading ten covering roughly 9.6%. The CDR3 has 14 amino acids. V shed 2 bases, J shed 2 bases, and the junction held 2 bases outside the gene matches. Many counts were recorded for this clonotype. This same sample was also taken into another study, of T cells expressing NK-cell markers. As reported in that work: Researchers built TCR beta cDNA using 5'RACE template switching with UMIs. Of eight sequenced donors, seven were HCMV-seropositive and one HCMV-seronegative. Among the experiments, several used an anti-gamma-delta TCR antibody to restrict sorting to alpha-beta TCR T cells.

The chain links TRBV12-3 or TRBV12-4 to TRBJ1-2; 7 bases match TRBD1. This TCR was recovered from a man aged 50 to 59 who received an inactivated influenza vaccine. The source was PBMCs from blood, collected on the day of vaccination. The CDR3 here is CASSLRQGNYGYTF. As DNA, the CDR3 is TGTGCCAGCAGTTTACGACAGGGAAACTATGGCTACACCTTC.